This T cell receptor (beta chain) was found in a study of regulatory T cells in long-lasting Graves disease (dated by TCRdb to about 2021). A note on the overall study: Persistent Graves' disease was defined as antithyroid drug treatment for over 5 years with persistently positive TSH receptor autoantibodies. On average, persistent Graves' disease patients in the clinical cohort had been on antithyroid drugs for approximately 10 years. This study used TCR sequencing and RNA sequencing of peripheral blood to compare persistent Graves' disease patients against newly diagnosed Graves' disease patients. A total of around 35 samples underwent TCR sequencing, from around 13 patients with persistent Graves' disease and some 20 patients with newly diagnosed Graves' disease. The study was conducted in China and was registered as a clinical trial. General study outcomes and caveats: Compared with newly diagnosed patients, patients with persistent Graves' disease had lower TCR Shannon entropy and fewer highly expanded clones, which suggests clonal expansion. Patients with persistent disease shared more public clonotypes (over 2,500) than newly diagnosed patients did (966). The authors acknowledged the small sample size as a limitation that may reduce accuracy. Sequencing and analysis were restricted to the TCR beta chain. Preferential use of TRBV28, TRBJ1-2 and TRBJ2-5 was observed in persistent disease, whereas TRBV20-1 and TRBJ2-1 were favored in newly diagnosed disease. Only peripheral blood was studied, because thyroid tissue, the primary lesion, was inaccessible.

The time point label, as the study defines it: persistent/refractory GD, antithyroid drugs over 5 years with positive TRAb. For both TCR sequencing and RNA sequencing, RNA was extracted from PBMCs using TRIzol. The diagnosis of Graves' disease followed American Thyroid Association guidelines. Recruitment of patients was carried out at an endocrinology department in Xi'an, China. Each patient gave 8.5 to 9.5 milliliters of peripheral blood, collected in an EDTA anticoagulant tube. Ficoll Paque Plus density gradient separation was used to isolate PBMCs, and no further T cell sorting was performed. RNA quality was checked with an Agilent 2100 Bioanalyzer and agarose gel, and concentration with a NanoDrop 2000. Trimming at the junction amounts to 5 bases on V and 4 bases on J, and the germline ends lie 12 bases apart. CDR1 and CDR2, per the germline V gene, are SGHVS and FNYEAQ. The CDR3 numbers 14 residues from cysteine through phenylalanine. Of the read, only the CDR3 DNA is kept; its 42 bases are in frame from base 1.

Library preparation used multiplex PCR. TCRdb names Illumina HiSeq 4000 as the instrument used. To build TCR beta libraries, CDR3 regions were amplified by Arm-PCR using iRepertoire HTBI primers. Gel purification was performed on PCR products prior to sequencing. In the authors' own workflow: A total of fewer than 70 TRBV and some 15 TRBJ segments were identified across samples and were used for gene usage analysis of CDR3 amino acid clonotypes. COPE and FqMerger were used to merge filtered high-quality paired reads into contigs. BLAST was used to align contigs to the IMGT TRBV, TRBD and TRBJ reference genes, and CDR3 was defined following IMGT. Clonotypes above 0.1% frequency were classified as highly expanded clones. Repertoire diversity was measured by Shannon entropy, and V-J evenness by the Gini coefficient. Public clonotypes were defined as clonotypes shared by more than one individual. The raw public reads went through TCRdb reprocessing: fastp at Q25, MiXCR clone calling, in-frame beta chains kept. One record per CDR3 amino acid sequence lists the most common genes and DNA. TCRdb's processing, not the authors', yielded these V and J calls. The sample records around 460,000 distinct CDR3 sequences, 20% to 25% of which are singletons. The ten biggest clones cover roughly 14% of the sample.

Turning to this clonotype: Its antigen remains unidentified. Base quality data are lacking; no much larger clone is found one base away.

This TCR was recovered from a female donor with Graves disease. Sequenced here: peripheral blood mononuclear cells (PBMCs), sampled when the disease was refractory, from a patient treated with antithyroid drugs. The sequence is built from TRBV7-6 and TRBJ2-1, with TRBD1 tentatively as D gene (5 bases match). The nucleotides read TGTGCCAGCAGCCCTCAGGACACTTACAATGAGCAGTTCTTC. Its protein reads: CASSPQDTYNEQFF. The full variable domain, completed from the reference TRBV7-6 and TRBJ2-1 proteins outside the CDR3, reads GAGVSQSPRYKVTKRGQDVALRCDPISGHVSLYWYRQALGQGPEFLTYFNYEAQQDKSGLPNDRFSAERPEGSISTLTIQRTEQRDSAMYRCASSPQDTYNEQFFGPGTRLTVL.